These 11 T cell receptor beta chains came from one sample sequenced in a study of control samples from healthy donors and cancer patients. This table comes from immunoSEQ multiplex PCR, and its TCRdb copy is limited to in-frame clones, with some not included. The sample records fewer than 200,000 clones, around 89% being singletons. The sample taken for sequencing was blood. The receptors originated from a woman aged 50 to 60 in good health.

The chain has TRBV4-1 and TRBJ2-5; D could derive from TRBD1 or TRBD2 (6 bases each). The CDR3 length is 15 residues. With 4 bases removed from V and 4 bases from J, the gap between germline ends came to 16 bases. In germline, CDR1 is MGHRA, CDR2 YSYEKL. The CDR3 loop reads CASSRVTGTGETQYF. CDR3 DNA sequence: TGCGCCAGCAGCCGAGTCACAGGGACTGGAGAGACCCAGTACTTC.

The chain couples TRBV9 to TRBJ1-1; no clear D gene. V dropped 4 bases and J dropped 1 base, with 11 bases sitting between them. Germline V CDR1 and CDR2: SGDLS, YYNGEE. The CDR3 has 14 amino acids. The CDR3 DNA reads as TGTGCCAGCAGCTTTCGGACTGAGAACACTGAAGCTTTCTTT. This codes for CASSFRTENTEAFF.

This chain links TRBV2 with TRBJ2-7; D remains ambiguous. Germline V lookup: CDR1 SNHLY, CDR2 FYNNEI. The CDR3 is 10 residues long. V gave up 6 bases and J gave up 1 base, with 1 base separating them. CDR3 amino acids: CASRSYEQYF. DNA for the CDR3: TGTGCCAGCAGGTCCTACGAGCAGTACTTC.

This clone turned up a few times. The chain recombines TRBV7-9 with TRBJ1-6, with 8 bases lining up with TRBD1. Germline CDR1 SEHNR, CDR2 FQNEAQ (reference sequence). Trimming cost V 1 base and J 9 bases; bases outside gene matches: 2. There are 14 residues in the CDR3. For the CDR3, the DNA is TGTGCCAGCAGCTTAGGACAGGGGAGTTCACCCCTCCACTTT. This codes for CASSLGQGSSPLHF.

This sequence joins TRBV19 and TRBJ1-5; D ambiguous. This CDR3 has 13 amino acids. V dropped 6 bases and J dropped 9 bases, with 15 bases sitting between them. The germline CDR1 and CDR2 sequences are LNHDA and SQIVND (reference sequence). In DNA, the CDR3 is TGTGCCAGTAGGGAGTCAGGCGGAGGGCCCCAGCATTTT. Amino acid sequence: CASRESGGGPQHF.

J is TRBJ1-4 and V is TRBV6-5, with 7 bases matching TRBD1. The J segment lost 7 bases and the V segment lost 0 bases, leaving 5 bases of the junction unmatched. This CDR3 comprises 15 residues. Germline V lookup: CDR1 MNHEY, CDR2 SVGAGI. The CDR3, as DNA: TGTGCCAGCAGTTACTCACGGGACAGCTCTGAAAAACTGTTTTTT. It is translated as CASSYSRDSSEKLFF.

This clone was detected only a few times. CDR3 coding DNA: TGTGCCAGCAGCTTAGTACCGGGACAGAATCAGCCCCAGCATTTT. Its protein product is CASSLVPGQNQPQHF. V and J are TRBV7-2 and TRBJ1-5; 7 bases align to TRBD1. This CDR3 has 15 amino acids. Germline values: CDR1 SGHTA, CDR2 FQGNSA. V trimming: 1 base; J trimming: 4 bases; junction bases outside the gene matches: 4.

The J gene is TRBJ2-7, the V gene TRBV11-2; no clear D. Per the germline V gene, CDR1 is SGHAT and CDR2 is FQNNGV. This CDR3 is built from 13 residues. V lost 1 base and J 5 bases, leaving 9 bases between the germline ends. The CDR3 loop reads CASSLAAPHEQYF. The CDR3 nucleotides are TGTGCCAGCAGCTTAGCGGCACCACACGAGCAGTACTTC.

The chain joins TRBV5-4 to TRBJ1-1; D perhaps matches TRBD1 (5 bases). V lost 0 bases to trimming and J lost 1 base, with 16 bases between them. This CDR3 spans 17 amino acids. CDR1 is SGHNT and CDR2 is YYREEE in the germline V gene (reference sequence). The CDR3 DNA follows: TGTGCCAGCAGCTTGGGCCCCCGGGGCGGTTCGAACACTGAAGCTTTCTTT. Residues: CASSLGPRGGSNTEAFF. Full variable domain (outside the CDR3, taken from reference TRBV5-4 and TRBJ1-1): ETGVTQSPTHLIKTRGQQVTLRCSSQSGHNTVSWYQQALGQGPQFIFQYYREEENGRGNFPPRFSGLQFPNYSSELNVNALELDDSALYLCASSLGPRGGSNTEAFFGQGTRLTVV.

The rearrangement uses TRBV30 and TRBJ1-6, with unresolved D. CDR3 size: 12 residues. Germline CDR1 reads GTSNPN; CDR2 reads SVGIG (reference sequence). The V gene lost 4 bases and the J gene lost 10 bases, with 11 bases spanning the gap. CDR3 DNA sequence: TGTGCCTGGAAGCCATCGGGATCACCCCTCCACTTT. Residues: CAWKPSGSPLHF.

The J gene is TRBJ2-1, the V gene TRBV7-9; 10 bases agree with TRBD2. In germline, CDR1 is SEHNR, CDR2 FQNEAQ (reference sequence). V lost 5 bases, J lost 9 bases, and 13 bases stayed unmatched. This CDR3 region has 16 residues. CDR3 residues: CASSPPAGGLFGEQFF. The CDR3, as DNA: TGTGCCAGCAGCCCCCCAGCGGGGGGGCTTTTCGGTGAGCAGTTCTTC.